This passage covers 21 T cell receptor beta chains from one sample sequenced in a study of T cell repertoires in cytomegalovirus infection. For these receptors, no antigen is known. One entry per CDR3 protein results from TCRdb running MiXCR on the reads. Altogether 830,000 or so distinct CDR3 sequences are present, about 33% being singletons, with the ten largest covering about an eighth. Material: cultured CD8+ T cells from PBMCs, obtained from culture after CMV antigen stimulation. Every receptor here comes from a human donor in good health (CMV status not recorded). Some clones in this sample may be carry-over from other donors' samples.

This rearrangement joins TRBV7-6 to TRBJ2-3, with TRBD2 identical over 7 bases. The V and J ends lost 3 bases and 4 bases, in that order; junction bases with no gene match: 7. The CDR3 extends over 15 amino acids. Per the germline V gene, CDR1 is SGHVS and CDR2 is FNYEAQ. The DNA of the CDR3 is TGTGCCAGCAGCTTGGGGCTGGGGGGGGCAGATACGCAGTATTTT. This codes for CASSLGLGGADTQYF.

This clonotype showed up just a few times. The CDR3 loop is CASSSRPPGPLSSYEQYV. The CDR3 DNA follows: TGTGCCAGCAGTTCTCGCCCCCCGGGGCCGCTAAGCTCCTACGAGCAGTACGTC. The chain couples TRBV28 to TRBJ2-7; D possibly uses TRBD1 or TRBD2 (5 bases each). This CDR3 comprises 18 residues. Trimming cost V 4 bases and J 0 bases, with 22 bases left between them. Germline loops: CDR1 MDHEN, CDR2 SYDVKM.

This clonotype was seen only a few times. The chain is built from TRBV7-6 and TRBJ1-5; TRBD1 matches at 12 bases. V was clipped by 0 bases and J by 0 bases; unmatched bases: 9. CDR3 length: 20 residues. Germline V CDR1 and CDR2: SGHVS, FNYEAQ. CDR3 DNA sequence: TGTGCCAGCAGCTTAGCTGGGACAGGGGGCCCTGCGTATAGCAATCAGCCCCAGCATTTT. Translation: CASSLAGTGGPAYSNQPQHF.

This clonotype was detected a few times. The chain uses TRBV5-1 and TRBJ2-7; 8 nucleotides agree with TRBD1. The CDR3 runs to 14 residues. The V segment lost 0 bases and the J segment 5 bases; nucleotides outside the gene matches: 4. Germline V CDR1 and CDR2: SGHRS, YFSETQ. CDR3 nucleotides: TGCGCCAGCAGCTTGGGGACAGGGATCCACGAGCAGTACTTC. It yields the protein CASSLGTGIHEQYF.

The genes are TRBV12-3 or TRBV12-4 and TRBJ2-2, with D possibly being TRBD1 or TRBD2 (5 bases each). This CDR3 spans 16 amino acids. The V end was cut by 5 bases, the J end by 4 bases, with 17 bases between. The CDR3 region is CASSPYRMGSTGELFF. CDR3 in DNA: TGTGCCAGCAGTCCTTACAGGATGGGGAGCACCGGGGAGCTGTTTTTT.

Comment on this clonotype: At one of its ends the junction is not consistent with the germline gene, which may arise from a read error. This chain joins TRBV24-1 and TRBJ2-3; 9 bases are a match to TRBD1. Germline CDR1 reads KGHDR; CDR2 reads SFDVKD. The CDR3 runs to 17 residues. The DNA of the CDR3 is TGTGTCACCAGTGATGTTGGAGGGACAGGGCGGACAGATACGCAGTATTTT. Encoded protein: CVTSDVGGTGRTDTQYF.

This clonotype was counted many times. The chain has TRBV20-1 and TRBJ2-7; possible D gene TRBD2, 5 bases. The germline CDR1 and CDR2 sequences are DFQATT and SNEGSKA (reference sequence). The CDR3 sequence is 14 residues long. V was trimmed by 0 bases and J by 1 base, leaving 10 bases between them. The CDR3 DNA follows: TGCAGTGCTAGAGATCTTCGGGATTCCTACGAGCAGTACTTC. Translating gives CSARDLRDSYEQYF.

This clonotype was seen many times. The chain has TRBV7-4 and TRBJ2-3; 9 bases map to TRBD2. The V segment lost 5 bases and the J segment 0 bases; nucleotides outside the gene matches: 9. The germline V gene has CDR1 SGHVT and CDR2 SQSDAQ. The CDR3 runs to 17 residues. CDR3: CASSRGTSRTSTDTQYF. The CDR3 nucleotides are TGTGCCAGCAGCCGAGGGACTAGCAGAACTAGCACAGATACGCAGTATTTT.

V is TRBV7-4 and J is TRBJ2-5, with a possible D match to TRBD2 (5 bases). The V and J ends lost 4 bases and 7 bases respectively, with 19 bases between them. Per germline, CDR1 SGHVT and CDR2 SQSDAQ. This CDR3 contains 15 residues. The CDR3 coding sequence is TGTGCCAGCAGCTCATCCGGGATAAAACGGGGGACCCAGTACTTC. This sequence encodes CASSSSGIKRGTQYF.

Regarding this clonotype: The CDR3 end shows no conserved phenylalanine or tryptophan, and so a read error is likely. The chain is built from TRBV7-2 and TRBJ2-1; 8 bases map to TRBD2. CDR3 length: 16 amino acids. CDR1 and CDR2 (germline): SGHTA, FQGNSA. V gave up 0 bases and J gave up 6 bases; unmatched junction bases: 7. The DNA of the CDR3 is TGTGCCAGCAGCTTAGCTGTTCGGGGGGGGTTCAATGAGCAGTTCTAC. Translated, it gives CASSLAVRGGFNEQFY.

The chain uses TRBV4-1 and TRBJ1-2; possibly TRBD1 for D (6 bases). CDR1 and CDR2 (germline): MGHRA, YSYEKL. The CDR3 length is 15 residues. V lost 4 bases, J lost 4 bases, and 16 bases lay in between. The CDR3 is CASSPEDGTPYGYTF. The CDR3 DNA reads as TGCGCCAGCAGCCCAGAAGATGGGACACCCTATGGCTACACCTTC.

The chain is built from TRBV6-5 and TRBJ2-3; D may correspond to TRBD1 or TRBD2 (5 bases each). The CDR3 is 21 residues long. From germline, CDR1 is MNHEY and CDR2 SVGAGI. V was cut by 0 bases and J by 0 bases, with 25 bases left in between. This chain's CDR3 is CASSYSGPISGSLSSTDTQYF. The CDR3, as DNA: TGTGCCAGCAGTTACTCGGGACCTATATCGGGCAGCCTCTCTAGCACAGATACGCAGTATTTT.

This clonotype was seen more than once but under ten times. Written as DNA, the CDR3 is TGTGCCAGCAGCCAAGATCCAAGATTCAAGGGGATCGTGAACACTGAAGCTTTCTTT. The encoded protein is CASSQDPRFKGIVNTEAFF. The chain joins TRBV14 to TRBJ1-1; D is possibly TRBD1 (5 bases). Germline CDR1 SGHDN, CDR2 FVKESK. Deletions cut 0 bases from V and 0 bases from J, with 20 bases between. The CDR3 is 19 residues long.

The sample holds many counts of this clonotype. V usage is TRBV7-6 and J usage is TRBJ2-1; the match to TRBD2 covers 9 bases. The trim removed 5 bases at V and 3 bases at J, leaving 5 bases unmatched. CDR1 and CDR2 (germline): SGHVS, FNYEAQ. The CDR3 covers 15 residues. Here the CDR3 reads CASSQLAGSYNEQFF. The CDR3 region has the DNA TGTGCCAGCAGCCAACTAGCGGGTAGCTACAATGAGCAGTTCTTC. Based on the CDR3 plus reference TRBV7-6 and TRBJ2-1, the full variable domain is GAGVSQSPRYKVTKRGQDVALRCDPISGHVSLYWYRQALGQGPEFLTYFNYEAQQDKSGLPNDRFSAERPEGSISTLTIQRTEQRDSAMYRCASSQLAGSYNEQFFGPGTRLTVL.

There are many counts of this clonotype. This chain links TRBV7-9 with TRBJ1-4; TRBD1 matches 12 bases. This CDR3 region has 18 residues. Germline V gene data show CDR1 as SEHNR and CDR2 as FQNEAQ (reference sequence). J lost 2 bases, V lost 5 bases, and 9 bases had no gene match. This CDR3 reads CASSPRGQGASTNEKLFF. DNA for the CDR3: TGTGCCAGCAGCCCCCGGGGACAGGGGGCTTCCACTAATGAAAAACTGTTTTTT. Complete variable domain (other parts from reference TRBV7-9 and TRBJ1-4): DTGVSQNPRHKITKRGQNVTFRCDPISEHNRLYWYRQTLGQGPEFLTYFQNEAQLEKSRLLSDRFSAERPKGSFSTLEIQRTEQGDSAMYLCASSPRGQGASTNEKLFFGSGTQLSVL.

This clonotype was found once. The chain has TRBV19 and TRBJ2-2, with 9 positions matching TRBD1. The CDR3 consists of 14 residues. Germline CDR1 LNHDA, CDR2 SQIVND (reference sequence). Trimming cost V 7 bases and J 6 bases; bases outside gene matches: 6. CDR3 in amino acids: CASKIQGAAGELFF. Here the CDR3 DNA reads TGTGCCAGTAAAATACAGGGGGCGGCCGGGGAGCTGTTTTTT. Drawing the rest from reference TRBV19 and TRBJ2-2, the complete variable domain is DGGITQSPKYLFRKEGQNVTLSCEQNLNHDAMYWYRQDPGQGLRLIYYSQIVNDFQKGDIAEGYSVSREKKESFPLTVTSAQKNPTAFYLCASKIQGAAGELFFGEGSRLTVL.

This clonotype was picked up a small number of times. J is TRBJ1-4 and V is TRBV7-9; maybe TRBD1 (5 bases). The CDR3 totals 12 residues. Germline V gene sequence: CDR1 SEHNR, CDR2 FQNEAQ (reference sequence). Trimming took off 7 bases at V and 12 bases at J, with 15 bases between the two ends. The DNA for the CDR3 is TGTGCCAGCACCGGACACAGCCGCGAACTGTTTTTT. It is translated as CASTGHSRELFF.

This clonotype came up a few times. The V gene is TRBV10-3, the J gene TRBJ1-1, with TRBD1 identical over 7 bases. CDR3 length equals 16 residues. CDR1 and CDR2 from the germline V gene are ENHRY and SYGVKD. V lost 0 bases and J lost 3; bases outside the gene matches: 7. CDR3 sequence (DNA): TGTGCCATCAGTGAGTCGAGCAGGGGGTTCGACACTGAAGCTTTCTTT. Translating it yields CAISESSRGFDTEAFF.

This chain uses TRBV15 with TRBJ1-2; possible D gene TRBD1, 5 bases. The CDR3 has 15 amino acids. Between the trimmed V and J ends, which lost 3 bases and 8 bases, there was a span of 19 bases. CDR1 is LNHNV and CDR2 is YYDKDF in the germline V gene (reference sequence). DNA for the CDR3: TGTGCCACCAGCAGCCCTTCCGGGACCTCGGTGGGCTACACCTTC. Amino acids: CATSSPSGTSVGYTF.

The chain couples TRBV12-3 or TRBV12-4 to TRBJ2-2; tentatively, D is TRBD2 (6 bases). The CDR3 is 13 amino acids. Between the trimmed V and J ends, which lost 7 bases and 7 bases, there was a span of 13 bases. The CDR3, as DNA: TGTGCCAGCACCCTGGGGGGATACGGGGAGCTGTTTTTT. Translation gives CASTLGGYGELFF.

This chain uses TRBV7-2 with TRBJ1-2; TRBD1 is a possible D gene (5 bases). Trimming removed 6 bases from V and 3 bases from J, with 20 bases in between. There are 16 residues in the CDR3. The germline gives CDR1 SGHTA, CDR2 FQGNSA. The CDR3 DNA sequence: TGTGCCAGCAGTCACATTGGGGGGGGGGGAGACTATGGCTACACCTTC. It translates to CASSHIGGGGDYGYTF.